This T cell receptor beta chain was captured by sequencing in a study of shared clonotypes between healthy human individuals. The material for each subset, its genomic DNA, was split evenly across several immunoSEQ plates. Sequencing was performed with immunoSEQ multiplex PCR; in TCRdb, only in-frame clones are kept and a portion is missing. The table has approximately 2,200,000 clones, approximately 94% seen once. Germline CDR1 SGHRS, CDR2 YFSETQ. This CDR3 has 17 residues. J gave up 1 base and V 3 bases, and 11 bases lay outside the gene matches. Positively selected for CCR7, the CD45RO-negative cells used as naive CD8 cells excluded terminally differentiated effector memory CD45RA+ cells.

V usage is TRBV5-1 and J usage is TRBJ2-3, with 7 bases aligning to TRBD1. This receptor was taken from a man younger than 35 in good health. Some clones in this sample may be carry-over from other donors' samples. Sequencing used naive CD8+ T cells from PBMCs. CDR3 DNA sequence: TGCGCCAGCAGCTCCCCTACTGGGGACAGACGCACAGATACGCAGTATTTT. The encoded protein is CASSSPTGDRRTDTQYF.